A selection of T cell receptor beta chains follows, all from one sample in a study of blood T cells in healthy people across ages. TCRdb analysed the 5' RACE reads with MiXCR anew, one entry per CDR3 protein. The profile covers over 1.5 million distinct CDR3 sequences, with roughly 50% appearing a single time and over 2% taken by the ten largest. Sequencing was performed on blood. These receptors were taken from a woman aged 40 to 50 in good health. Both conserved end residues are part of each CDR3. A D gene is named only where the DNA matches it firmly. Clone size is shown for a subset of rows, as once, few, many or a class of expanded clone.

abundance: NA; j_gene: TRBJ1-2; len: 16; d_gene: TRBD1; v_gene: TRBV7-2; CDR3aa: CASSGRPGQGSYGYTF; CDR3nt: TGTGCCAGCAGCGGAAGACCGGGACAGGGTTCCTATGGCTACACCTTC
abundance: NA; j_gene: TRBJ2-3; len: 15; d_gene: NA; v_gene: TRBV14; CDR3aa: CASSQRLGAADTQYF; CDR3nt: TGTGCCAGCAGCCAGCGATTGGGAGCGGCAGATACGCAGTATTTT
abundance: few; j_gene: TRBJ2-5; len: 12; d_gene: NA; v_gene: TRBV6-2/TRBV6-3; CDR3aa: CASRLTEGSQYF; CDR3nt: TGTGCCAGCAGACTCACGGAGGGGAGCCAGTACTTC
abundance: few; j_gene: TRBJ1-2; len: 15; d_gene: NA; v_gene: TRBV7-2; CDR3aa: CASSSSNRPNYGYTF; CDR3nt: TGTGCCAGCAGCTCCTCCAATCGCCCAAACTATGGCTACACCTTC
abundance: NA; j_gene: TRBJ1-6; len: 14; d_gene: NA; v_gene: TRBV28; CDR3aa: CASSPTRGNSPLHF; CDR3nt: TGTGCCAGCAGTCCGACCAGGGGTAATTCACCCCTCCACTTT
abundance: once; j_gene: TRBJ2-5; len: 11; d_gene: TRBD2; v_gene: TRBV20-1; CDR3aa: CSATRTREQYF; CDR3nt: TGCAGTGCTACCAGGACTAGAGAGCAGTACTTC
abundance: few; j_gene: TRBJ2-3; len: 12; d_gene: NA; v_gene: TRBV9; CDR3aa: CASSVGVSAQYF; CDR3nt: TGTGCCAGCAGCGTAGGAGTCTCGGCGCAGTATTTT
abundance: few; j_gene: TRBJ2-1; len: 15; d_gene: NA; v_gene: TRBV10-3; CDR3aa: CAIRDQPGSYNEQFF; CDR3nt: TGTGCCATCAGGGATCAGCCGGGCTCCTACAATGAGCAGTTCTTC
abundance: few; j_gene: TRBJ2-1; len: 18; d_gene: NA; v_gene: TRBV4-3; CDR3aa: CASSQDPWRVGSYNEQFF; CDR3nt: TGCGCCAGCAGCCAAGATCCGTGGCGGGTGGGCTCCTACAATGAGCAGTTCTTC
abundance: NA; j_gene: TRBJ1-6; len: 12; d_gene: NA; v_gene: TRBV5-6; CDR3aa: CASSRPPSPLHF; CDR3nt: TGTGCCAGCAGCCGACCCCCGTCACCCCTCCACTTT
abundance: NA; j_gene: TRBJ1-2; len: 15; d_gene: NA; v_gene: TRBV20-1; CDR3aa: CSAPGVQMGPYGYTF; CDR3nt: TGCAGTGCCCCCGGTGTGCAGATGGGACCTTACGGCTACACCTTC
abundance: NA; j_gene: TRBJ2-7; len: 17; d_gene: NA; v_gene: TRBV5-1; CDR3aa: CASSFARDSLISYEQYF; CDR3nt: TGCGCCAGCAGTTTCGCCCGAGACAGTCTTATAAGCTACGAGCAGTACTTC
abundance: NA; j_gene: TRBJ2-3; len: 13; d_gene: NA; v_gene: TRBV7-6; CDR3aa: CASSAPTTDTQYF; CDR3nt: TGTGCCAGCAGCGCTCCGACCACAGATACGCAGTATTTT
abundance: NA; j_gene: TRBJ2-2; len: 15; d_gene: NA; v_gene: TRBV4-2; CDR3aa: CASSQDTRDVGELFF; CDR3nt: TGTGCCAGCAGCCAAGATACCAGGGATGTCGGGGAGCTGTTTTTT
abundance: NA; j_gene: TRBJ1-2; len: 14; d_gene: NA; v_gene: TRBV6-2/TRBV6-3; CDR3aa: CASRGVGANYGYTF; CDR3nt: TGTGCCAGCAGGGGGGTAGGAGCTAACTATGGCTACACCTTC
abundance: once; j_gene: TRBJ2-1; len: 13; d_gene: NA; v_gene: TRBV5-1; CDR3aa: CASSWGYYNEQFF; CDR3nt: TGCGCCAGCAGCTGGGGTTACTACAATGAGCAGTTCTTC
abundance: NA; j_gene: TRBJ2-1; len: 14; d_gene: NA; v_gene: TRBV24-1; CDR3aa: CATSDPGVHNEQFF; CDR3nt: TGTGCCACCAGTGACCCGGGCGTTCACAATGAGCAGTTCTTC
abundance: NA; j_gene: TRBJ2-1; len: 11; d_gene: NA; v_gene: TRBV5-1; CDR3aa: CASLGADEQFF; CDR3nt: TGCGCCAGCTTGGGGGCAGATGAGCAGTTCTTC
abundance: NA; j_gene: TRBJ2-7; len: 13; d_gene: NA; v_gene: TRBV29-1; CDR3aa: CGGRDTSSYEQYF; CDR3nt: TGCGGCGGAAGGGACACCAGCTCCTACGAGCAGTACTTC
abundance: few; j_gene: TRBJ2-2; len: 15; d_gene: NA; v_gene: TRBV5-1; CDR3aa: CASSLGLTNTGELFF; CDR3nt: TGCGCCAGCAGCTTGGGGTTAACGAACACCGGGGAGCTGTTTTTT
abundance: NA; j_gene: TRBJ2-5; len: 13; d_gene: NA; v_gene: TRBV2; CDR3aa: CASSGQYSGEQYF; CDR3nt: TGTGCCAGCAGTGGACAGTACTCGGGAGAGCAGTACTTC
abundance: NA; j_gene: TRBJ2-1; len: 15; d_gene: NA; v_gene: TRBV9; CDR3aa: CASSVTSLFDNEQFF; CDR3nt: TGTGCCAGCAGCGTTACCAGTCTGTTCGACAATGAGCAGTTCTTC
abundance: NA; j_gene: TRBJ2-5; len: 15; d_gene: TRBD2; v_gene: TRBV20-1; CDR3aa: CSATGTSDFGETQYF; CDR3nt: TGCAGTGCTACCGGGACTAGCGATTTTGGAGAGACCCAGTACTTC
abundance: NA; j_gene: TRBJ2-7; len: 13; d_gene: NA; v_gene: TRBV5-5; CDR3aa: CASSPPGIVEQYF; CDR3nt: TGTGCCAGCAGCCCCCCGGGGATTGTCGAGCAGTACTTC
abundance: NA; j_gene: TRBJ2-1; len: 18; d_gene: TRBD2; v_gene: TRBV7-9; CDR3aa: CASSGDSGGASSYNEQFF; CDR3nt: TGTGCCAGCAGCGGAGATAGCGGGGGGGCCTCCTCCTACAATGAGCAGTTCTTC
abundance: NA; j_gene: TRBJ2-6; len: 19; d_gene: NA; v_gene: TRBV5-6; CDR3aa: CASSLARVWSYSGANVLTF; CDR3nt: TGTGCCAGCAGCTTGGCCCGGGTATGGAGTTACTCTGGGGCCAACGTCCTGACTTTC
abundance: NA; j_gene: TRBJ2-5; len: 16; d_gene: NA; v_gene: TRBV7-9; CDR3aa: CASSSRGNSVGETQYF; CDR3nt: TGTGCCAGCAGCTCCAGGGGTAATTCGGTCGGGGAGACCCAGTACTTC
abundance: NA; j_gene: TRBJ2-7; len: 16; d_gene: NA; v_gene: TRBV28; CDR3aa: CASSSGGTGYAYEQYF; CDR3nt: TGTGCCAGCAGTTCGGGGGGGACAGGGTACGCCTACGAGCAGTACTTC
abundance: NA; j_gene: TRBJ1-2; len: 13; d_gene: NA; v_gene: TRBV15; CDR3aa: CATSRDYEGGYTF; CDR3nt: TGTGCCACCAGCAGAGATTATGAAGGTGGCTACACCTTC
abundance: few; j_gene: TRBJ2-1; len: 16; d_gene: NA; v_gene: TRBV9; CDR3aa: CASSVVGESSYNEQFF; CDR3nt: TGTGCCAGCAGCGTAGTGGGCGAAAGCTCCTACAATGAGCAGTTCTTC
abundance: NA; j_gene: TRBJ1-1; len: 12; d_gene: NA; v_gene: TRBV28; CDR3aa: CASLLRGTEAFF; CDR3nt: TGTGCCAGTTTACTACGGGGAACTGAAGCTTTCTTT
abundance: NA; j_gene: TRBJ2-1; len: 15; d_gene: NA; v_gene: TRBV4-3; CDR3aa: CASSQDLGGGNEQFF; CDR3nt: TGCGCCAGCAGCCAAGATTTAGGGGGGGGCAATGAGCAGTTCTTC
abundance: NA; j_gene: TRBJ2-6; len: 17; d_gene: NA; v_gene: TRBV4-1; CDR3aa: CASSQDGTTSGANVLTF; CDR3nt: TGCGCCAGCAGCCAAGATGGAACGACCTCTGGGGCCAACGTCCTGACTTTC
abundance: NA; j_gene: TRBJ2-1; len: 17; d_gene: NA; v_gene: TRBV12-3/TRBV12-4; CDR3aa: CASSAIGLGSSYNEQFF; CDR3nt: TGTGCCAGCAGTGCAATAGGACTGGGAAGCTCCTACAATGAGCAGTTCTTC
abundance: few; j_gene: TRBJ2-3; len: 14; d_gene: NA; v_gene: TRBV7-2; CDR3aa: CASSLKAYTDTQYF; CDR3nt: TGTGCCAGCAGCTTAAAGGCCTATACAGATACGCAGTATTTT
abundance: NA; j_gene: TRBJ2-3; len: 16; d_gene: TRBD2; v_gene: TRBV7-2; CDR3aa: CASSLQLAEVTDTQYF; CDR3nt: TGTGCCAGCAGCTTACAACTAGCGGAGGTCACAGATACGCAGTATTTT
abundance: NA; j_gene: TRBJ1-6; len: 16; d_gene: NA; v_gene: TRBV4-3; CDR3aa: CASSQDHGRGNSPLHF; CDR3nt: TGCGCCAGCAGCCAAGATCATGGCAGGGGTAATTCACCCCTCCACTTT
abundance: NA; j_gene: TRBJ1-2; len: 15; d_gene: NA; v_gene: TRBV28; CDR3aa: CASSEGRVANYGYTF; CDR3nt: TGTGCCAGCAGTGAAGGGCGGGTGGCTAACTATGGCTACACCTTC
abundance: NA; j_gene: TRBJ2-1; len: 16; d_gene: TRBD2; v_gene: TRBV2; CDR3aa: CASSGPRGGLGDEQFF; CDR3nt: TGTGCCAGCAGTGGCCCCCGGGGGGGACTAGGGGATGAGCAGTTCTTC
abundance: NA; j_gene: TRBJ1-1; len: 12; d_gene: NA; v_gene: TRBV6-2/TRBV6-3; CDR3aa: CASSDRHVEAFF; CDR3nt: TGTGCCAGCAGCGACCGACATGTTGAAGCTTTCTTT
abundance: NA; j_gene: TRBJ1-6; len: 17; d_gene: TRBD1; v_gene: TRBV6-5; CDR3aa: CAGSYYRDRGSNSPLHF; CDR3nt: TGTGCCGGCAGTTACTATCGGGACAGGGGGTCTAATTCACCCCTCCACTTT
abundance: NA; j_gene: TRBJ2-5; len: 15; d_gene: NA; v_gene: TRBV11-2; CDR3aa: CASSWAGNNQETQYF; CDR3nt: TGTGCCAGCAGCTGGGCAGGGAATAATCAAGAGACCCAGTACTTC
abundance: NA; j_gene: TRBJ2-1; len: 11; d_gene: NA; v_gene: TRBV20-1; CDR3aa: CSAPRSNEQFF; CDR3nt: TGCAGTGCGCCGCGATCGAATGAGCAGTTCTTC
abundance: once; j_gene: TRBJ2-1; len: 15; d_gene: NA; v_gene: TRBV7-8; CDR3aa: CAGSQPEGAYNEQFF; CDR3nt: TGTGCCGGCAGCCAGCCGGAGGGGGCTTACAATGAGCAGTTCTTC
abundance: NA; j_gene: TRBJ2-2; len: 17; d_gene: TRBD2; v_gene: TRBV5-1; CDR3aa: CASSRGGTTANTGELFF; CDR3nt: TGCGCCAGCAGCCGGGGCGGGACTACCGCGAACACCGGGGAGCTGTTTTTT
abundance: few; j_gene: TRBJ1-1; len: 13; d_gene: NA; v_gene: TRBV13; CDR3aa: CASSSLIWPEAFF; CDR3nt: TGTGCCAGCAGCTCACTTATCTGGCCTGAAGCTTTCTTT
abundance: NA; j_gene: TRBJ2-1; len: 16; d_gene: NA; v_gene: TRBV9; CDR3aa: CASSPQGGGVYNEQFF; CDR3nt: TGTGCCAGCAGCCCACAAGGGGGGGGCGTTTACAATGAGCAGTTCTTC
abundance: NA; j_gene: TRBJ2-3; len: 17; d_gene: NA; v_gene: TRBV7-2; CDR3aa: CASSSTAGTSRVDTQYF; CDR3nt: TGTGCCAGCAGCTCAACAGCCGGGACTTCGAGGGTAGATACGCAGTATTTT
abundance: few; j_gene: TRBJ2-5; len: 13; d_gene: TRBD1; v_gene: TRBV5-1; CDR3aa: CASSTDREGTQYF; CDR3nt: TGCGCCAGCAGCACGGACAGGGAAGGGACCCAGTACTTC
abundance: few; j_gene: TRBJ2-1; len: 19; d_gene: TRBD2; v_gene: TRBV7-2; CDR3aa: CASSLKASGVFSSYNEQFF; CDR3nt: TGTGCCAGCAGCTTAAAGGCTAGCGGGGTATTTAGCTCCTACAATGAGCAGTTCTTC
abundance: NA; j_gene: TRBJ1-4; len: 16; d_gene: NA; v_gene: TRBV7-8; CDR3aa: CASSVAPTATNEKLFF; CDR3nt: TGTGCCAGCAGCGTCGCACCGACAGCAACTAATGAAAAACTGTTTTTT
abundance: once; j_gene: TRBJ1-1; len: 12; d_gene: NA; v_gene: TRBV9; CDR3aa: CASTRMNTEAFF; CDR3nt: TGTGCCAGCACAAGAATGAACACTGAAGCTTTCTTT
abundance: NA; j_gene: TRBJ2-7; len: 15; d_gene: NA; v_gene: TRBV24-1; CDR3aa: CATSSSRNGAYEQYF; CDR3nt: TGTGCCACCAGTTCCTCAAGGAACGGGGCCTACGAGCAGTACTTC
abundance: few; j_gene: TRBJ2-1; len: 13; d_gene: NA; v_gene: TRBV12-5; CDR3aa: CASALSVITEQFF; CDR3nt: TGTGCTAGTGCTTTGAGTGTGATCACTGAGCAGTTCTTC
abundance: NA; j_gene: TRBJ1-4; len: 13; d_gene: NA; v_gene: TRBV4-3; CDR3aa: CARSRPNDEKLFF; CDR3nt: TGCGCCCGCAGCCGCCCGAATGATGAAAAACTGTTTTTT
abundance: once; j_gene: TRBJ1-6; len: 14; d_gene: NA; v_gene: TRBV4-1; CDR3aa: CASSQRMGGGPLHF; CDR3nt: TGCGCCAGCAGCCAAAGGATGGGGGGAGGACCCCTCCACTTT
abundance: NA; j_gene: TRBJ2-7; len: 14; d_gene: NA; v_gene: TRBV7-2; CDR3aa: CASSSVSEGYEQYF; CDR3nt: TGTGCCAGCAGCTCGGTCTCCGAGGGCTACGAGCAGTACTTC
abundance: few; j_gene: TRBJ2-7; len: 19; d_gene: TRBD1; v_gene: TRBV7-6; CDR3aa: CASSLAPRTGGVAGYEQYF; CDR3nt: TGTGCCAGCAGCTTAGCGCCGAGGACAGGGGGTGTTGCTGGGTACGAGCAGTACTTC